This TCR beta chain is drawn from a study of T cells expressing NK-cell markers (dated by TCRdb to 2018 to 2020). Concerning the study at large: Three sorted T-cell subsets (CD3+CD56+NKG2C+, CD3+CD56+NKG2C- and CD3+CD56-NKG2C+) from 8 or 9 donors had their TCR beta-chain repertoires profiled. Among the eight sequenced donors, only one was HCMV-seronegative, while the other seven were HCMV-seropositive. Sequencing of the libraries produced 2 x 150 bp reads on Illumina HiSeq 2000/2500, MiSeq or NextSeq. The study sequenced eight donors, all healthy volunteers chosen at random: three men and five women. The full study reports these points: In a handful of donors, the dominant CD3+CD56+NKG2C+ clonotypes were found to rank among the top 10 CD8+ clonotypes and to make up roughly 1.0-7.0% of CD8+ T cells. Those dominant clonotypes were again the most abundant among CD3+CD56-NKG2C+ cells in a few donors, at about 28.3-65%. Whether the expanded NKG2C-expressing T cell clones were specific for HCMV antigens was left unclear.

Notes on this clonotype: The clone's antigen remains unknown.

HCMV serostatus was determined by detecting HCMV-specific IgG in serum with a commercial ELISA kit. Peripheral blood mononuclear cells were isolated from blood by Ficoll density gradient centrifugation. There are 13 amino acids in the CDR3, from cysteine to phenylalanine inclusive. No DNA sequence was recorded. Based on the germline V gene, the CDR1 and CDR2 sequences are SNHLY and FYNNEI. TCRdb records Illumina HiSeq 2000 as the sequencer. The TCR beta cDNA libraries were made using 5'RACE template switching, a step that added both a universal primer site and unique molecular identifiers. Synthesis of cDNA was primed from the TCR beta constant segment and was followed by two consecutive PCR amplification steps. As for how the authors treated the data: MIGEC was used to demultiplex reads and group reads by UMI, and MiTCR was used to assemble and quantify clonotypes. To exclude erroneous sequences, any TCR cDNA sequence not supported by at least two reads was discarded. The tcR package was used for downstream repertoire analysis, and clonotypes were matched between fractions using CDR3 nucleotide sequence together with V segment. VDJmatch was used to annotate antigen specificity against VDJdb, with one amino acid substitution in CDR3 allowed. Reprocessed by TCRdb, the reads give a single entry per CDR3 protein sequence, without DNA. For this entry, the V and J calls and clone size follow TCRdb and not the study's own pipeline. The sample table holds approximately 420,000 distinct CDR3 sequences. Roughly a tenth of the sample is taken by the ten largest.

What was sequenced was blood T cells: a sorted CD56 or NKG2C T cell subset, CD4+ or CD8+ T cells, or bulk PBMC T cells (not recorded which). The source is a woman aged 50 to 60 in good health. Donor details come from another sample of the same person, matched by shared clones. This chain joins TRBV2 to TRBJ2-1; the TCRdb D gene call, TRBD1, has no DNA to confirm it. The CDR3 region has the sequence CARRYPVRDEQFF.